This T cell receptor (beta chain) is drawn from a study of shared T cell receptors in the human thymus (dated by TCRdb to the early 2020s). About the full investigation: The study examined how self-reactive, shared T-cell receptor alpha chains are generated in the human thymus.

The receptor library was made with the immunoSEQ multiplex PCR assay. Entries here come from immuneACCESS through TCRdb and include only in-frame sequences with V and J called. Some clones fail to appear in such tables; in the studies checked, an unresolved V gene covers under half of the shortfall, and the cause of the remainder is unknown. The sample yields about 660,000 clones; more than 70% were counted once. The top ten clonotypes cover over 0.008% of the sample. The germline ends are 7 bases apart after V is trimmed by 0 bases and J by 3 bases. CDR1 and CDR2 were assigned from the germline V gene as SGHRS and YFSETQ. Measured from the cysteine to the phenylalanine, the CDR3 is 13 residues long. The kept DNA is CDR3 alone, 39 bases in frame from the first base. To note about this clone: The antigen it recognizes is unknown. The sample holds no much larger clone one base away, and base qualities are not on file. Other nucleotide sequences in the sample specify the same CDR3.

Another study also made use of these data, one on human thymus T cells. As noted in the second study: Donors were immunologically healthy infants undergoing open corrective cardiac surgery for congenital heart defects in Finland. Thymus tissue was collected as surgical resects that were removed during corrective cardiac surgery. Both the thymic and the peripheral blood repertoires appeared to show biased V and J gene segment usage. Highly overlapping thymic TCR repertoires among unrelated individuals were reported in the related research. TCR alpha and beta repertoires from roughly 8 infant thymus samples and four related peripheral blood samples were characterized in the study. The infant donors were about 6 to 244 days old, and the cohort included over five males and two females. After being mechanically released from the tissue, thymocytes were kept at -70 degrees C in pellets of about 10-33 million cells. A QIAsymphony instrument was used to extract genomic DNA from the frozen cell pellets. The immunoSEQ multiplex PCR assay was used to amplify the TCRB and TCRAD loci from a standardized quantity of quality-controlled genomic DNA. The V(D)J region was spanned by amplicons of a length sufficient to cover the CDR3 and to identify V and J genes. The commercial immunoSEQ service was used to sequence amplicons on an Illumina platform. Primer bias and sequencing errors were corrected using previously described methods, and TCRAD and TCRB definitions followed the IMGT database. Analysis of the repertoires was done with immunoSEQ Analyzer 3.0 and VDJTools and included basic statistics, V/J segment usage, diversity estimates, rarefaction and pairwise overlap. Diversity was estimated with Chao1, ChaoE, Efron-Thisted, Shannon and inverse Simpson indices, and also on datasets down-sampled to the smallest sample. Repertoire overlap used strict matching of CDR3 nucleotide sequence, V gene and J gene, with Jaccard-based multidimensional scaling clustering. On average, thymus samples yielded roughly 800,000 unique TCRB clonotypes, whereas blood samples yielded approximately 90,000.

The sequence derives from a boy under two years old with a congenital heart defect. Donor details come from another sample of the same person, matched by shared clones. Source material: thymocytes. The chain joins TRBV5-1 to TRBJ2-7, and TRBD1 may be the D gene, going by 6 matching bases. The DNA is TGCGCCAGCAGCTTGGAGGACAGCTACGAGCAGTACTTC. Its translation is CASSLEDSYEQYF.